These T cell receptor beta chains were read from a single sample in a study of blood T cell repertoires in COVID-19. The repertoire was sequenced with immunoSEQ multiplex PCR; TCRdb's copy has only in-frame clones and lacks some. This table has 300,000 to 400,000 clones, 65% to 90% appearing once. Sequenced: peripheral blood. Receptors were obtained from a woman aged 60 to 75 with COVID-19, enrolled during active disease. The CDR3 runs from the conserved cysteine through the conserved F or W. A D gene is named only where the DNA matches it firmly. Not every row has a clone size; where given, it reads once, few, many or a size class.

d_gene: -; v_gene: TRBV30; len: 13; j_gene: TRBJ2-5; abundance: -; CDR3nt: TGTGCCTGGAGTGGTAGCCCGCAAGAGACCCAGTACTTC; CDR3aa: CAWSGSPQETQYF
d_gene: TRBD2; v_gene: TRBV7-6; len: 15; j_gene: TRBJ2-1; abundance: -; CDR3nt: TGTGCCAGCAGCTACGCTAGCGGGGGGTTGGATGAGCAGTTCTTC; CDR3aa: CASSYASGGLDEQFF
d_gene: -; v_gene: TRBV6-6; len: 13; j_gene: TRBJ1-1; abundance: -; CDR3nt: TGTGCCAGCAGTTACAGCCTGAACACTGAAGCTTTCTTT; CDR3aa: CASSYSLNTEAFF
d_gene: -; v_gene: TRBV2; len: 17; j_gene: TRBJ2-4; abundance: -; CDR3nt: TGTGCCAGCCAACATTTGGGGGAGGTCCTAGCCAAAAACATTCAGTACTTC; CDR3aa: CASQHLGEVLAKNIQYF
d_gene: -; v_gene: TRBV12-5; len: 12; j_gene: TRBJ1-5; abundance: -; CDR3nt: TGTGCTAGTGCCGAGGGTGATCAGCCCCAGCATTTT; CDR3aa: CASAEGDQPQHF
d_gene: -; v_gene: TRBV6-5; len: 15; j_gene: TRBJ2-5; abundance: -; CDR3nt: TGTGCCAGCAGTTACTCGGGTTCCGGGCAGGGGTCCGAGTACTTC; CDR3aa: CASSYSGSGQGSEYF
d_gene: -; v_gene: TRBV10-3; len: 15; j_gene: TRBJ1-2; abundance: -; CDR3nt: TGTGCCATCAGTGAGTCAGCGGGGCCTAACTATGGCTACACCTTC; CDR3aa: CAISESAGPNYGYTF
d_gene: TRBD1; v_gene: TRBV7-9; len: 15; j_gene: TRBJ1-5; abundance: once; CDR3nt: TGTGCCAGCAGCTTAACAGGGGGGGGCAATCAGCCCCAGCATTTT; CDR3aa: CASSLTGGGNQPQHF
d_gene: TRBD1; v_gene: TRBV9; len: 12; j_gene: TRBJ2-7; abundance: -; CDR3nt: TGTGCCAGCAGCAGGACAGGGTGGGAGCAGTACTTC; CDR3aa: CASSRTGWEQYF
d_gene: TRBD2; v_gene: TRBV2; len: 16; j_gene: TRBJ2-7; abundance: -; CDR3nt: TGTGCCAGCAGTGAACTAGCGGGGGCCATCGTCTACGAGCAGTACTTC; CDR3aa: CASSELAGAIVYEQYF
d_gene: -; v_gene: TRBV11-3; len: 15; j_gene: TRBJ1-1; abundance: -; CDR3nt: TGTGCCAGCAGCACTCAACAGTTACCTAACACTGAAGCTTTCTTT; CDR3aa: CASSTQQLPNTEAFF
d_gene: -; v_gene: TRBV5-4; len: 13; j_gene: TRBJ2-2; abundance: -; CDR3nt: TGTGCCAGCCATGATGGGCTATTCGGGGAGCTGTTTTTT; CDR3aa: CASHDGLFGELFF
d_gene: TRBD2; v_gene: TRBV13; len: 16; j_gene: TRBJ2-3; abundance: -; CDR3nt: TGTGCCAGCCGGGTGCGGGGGCGGGGGGCCACAGATACGCAGTATTTT; CDR3aa: CASRVRGRGATDTQYF
d_gene: -; v_gene: TRBV5-6; len: 12; j_gene: TRBJ1-1; abundance: -; CDR3nt: TGTGCCAGCAGCGCGGGGAGCCTAAACGCTTTCTTT; CDR3aa: CASSAGSLNAFF
d_gene: -; v_gene: TRBV5-1; len: 13; j_gene: TRBJ1-1; abundance: -; CDR3nt: TGCGCCAGCAGCTTGTTGGAGGGGACTGAAGCTTTCTTT; CDR3aa: CASSLLEGTEAFF
d_gene: -; v_gene: TRBV28; len: 14; j_gene: TRBJ1-2; abundance: -; CDR3nt: TGTGCCAGCAGTCCCCCCGGGACTCACTATGGCTACACCTTC; CDR3aa: CASSPPGTHYGYTF
d_gene: -; v_gene: TRBV19; len: 15; j_gene: TRBJ1-3; abundance: -; CDR3nt: TGTGCCAGTAGTAATCGAGGGGGCTCTGGAAACACCATATATTTT; CDR3aa: CASSNRGGSGNTIYF
d_gene: TRBD1; v_gene: TRBV11-1; len: 16; j_gene: TRBJ2-7; abundance: -; CDR3nt: TGTGCCAGCAGCTCGGCACAGGGGGCTCTCTTCTACGAGCAGTACTTC; CDR3aa: CASSSAQGALFYEQYF
d_gene: TRBD1; v_gene: TRBV4-2; len: 16; j_gene: TRBJ1-2; abundance: -; CDR3nt: TGTGCCAGCAGCCACCCGGCGGGACAGGGGGTGGGTGGCTACACCTTC; CDR3aa: CASSHPAGQGVGGYTF
d_gene: -; v_gene: TRBV11-2; len: 15; j_gene: TRBJ1-2; abundance: -; CDR3nt: TGTGCCAGCAGCTTAGATCCAAATACTGGCTATGGCTACACCTTC; CDR3aa: CASSLDPNTGYGYTF
d_gene: -; v_gene: TRBV4-3; len: 14; j_gene: TRBJ2-7; abundance: -; CDR3nt: TGCGCCAGCAGCCAAGCTCAACAGGCATACGAGCAGTACTTC; CDR3aa: CASSQAQQAYEQYF
d_gene: -; v_gene: TRBV3-1/TRBV3-2; len: 15; j_gene: TRBJ2-2; abundance: -; CDR3nt: TGTGCCAGCAGCCAAGATAAGGCTAGCGTCGGGGAGCTGTTTTTT; CDR3aa: CASSQDKASVGELFF
d_gene: -; v_gene: TRBV9; len: 19; j_gene: TRBJ1-2; abundance: -; CDR3nt: TGTGCCAGCAGCGTAGAGAATAGTATGTCCTCCCATCCTAACTATGGCTACACCTTC; CDR3aa: CASSVENSMSSHPNYGYTF
d_gene: -; v_gene: TRBV6-2/TRBV6-3; len: 12; j_gene: TRBJ2-1; abundance: -; CDR3nt: TGTGCCAGCAGCCCTACAGGCAATGAGCAGTTCTTC; CDR3aa: CASSPTGNEQFF
d_gene: TRBD1; v_gene: TRBV19; len: 14; j_gene: TRBJ2-7; abundance: -; CDR3nt: TGTGCCAGTAGTATTGGGGACAGGGCCTACGAGCAGTACTTC; CDR3aa: CASSIGDRAYEQYF
d_gene: TRBD1; v_gene: TRBV5-5; len: 13; j_gene: TRBJ1-2; abundance: -; CDR3nt: TGTGCCAGCAGCCAAGGGACAGGGGATGGCTACACCTTC; CDR3aa: CASSQGTGDGYTF
d_gene: TRBD2; v_gene: TRBV25-1; len: 13; j_gene: TRBJ2-3; abundance: once; CDR3nt: TGTGCCAGCAAACTAGCGGGGGCAGATACGCAGTATTTT; CDR3aa: CASKLAGADTQYF
d_gene: TRBD1; v_gene: TRBV2; len: 15; j_gene: TRBJ1-3; abundance: once; CDR3nt: TGTGCCAGCAGACCCGGGACAGGCCCCGGAGGCACCATATATTTT; CDR3aa: CASRPGTGPGGTIYF
d_gene: -; v_gene: TRBV30; len: 13; j_gene: TRBJ2-7; abundance: -; CDR3nt: TGTGCCTGGGAGAACAGGGAATCCTACGAGCAGTACTTC; CDR3aa: CAWENRESYEQYF
d_gene: TRBD1; v_gene: TRBV5-4; len: 14; j_gene: TRBJ1-3; abundance: -; CDR3nt: TGTGCCAGCAGGACAGGGGGCTCTGGAAACACCATATATTTT; CDR3aa: CASRTGGSGNTIYF
d_gene: -; v_gene: TRBV19; len: 14; j_gene: TRBJ2-4; abundance: -; CDR3nt: TGTGCCAGTAGCAAGACAGATTCCAAAAACATTCAGTACTTC; CDR3aa: CASSKTDSKNIQYF
d_gene: -; v_gene: TRBV7-8; len: 14; j_gene: TRBJ1-4; abundance: -; CDR3nt: TGTGCCAGCAGCTTAAGTCTGACCGGGGAAAAACTGTTTTTT; CDR3aa: CASSLSLTGEKLFF
d_gene: TRBD2; v_gene: TRBV7-2; len: 15; j_gene: TRBJ2-1; abundance: -; CDR3nt: TGTGCCAGCAGCGTGACTAGCGGGGGGCCCGATAGTAAGTTCTTC; CDR3aa: CASSVTSGGPDSKFF
d_gene: TRBD2; v_gene: TRBV27; len: 14; j_gene: TRBJ2-1; abundance: -; CDR3nt: TGTGCCAGCAGTTTTTCGGCGGGGGGGGATGAGCAGTTCTTC; CDR3aa: CASSFSAGGDEQFF
d_gene: TRBD2; v_gene: TRBV11-2; len: 16; j_gene: TRBJ2-5; abundance: -; CDR3nt: TGTGCCAGCAGCTTACCGGCGGGGGGGCCCATGGAGACCCAGTACTTC; CDR3aa: CASSLPAGGPMETQYF
d_gene: -; v_gene: TRBV5-1; len: 14; j_gene: TRBJ2-4; abundance: -; CDR3nt: TGCGCCAGCAGCTTGTCCAGAGCCAAAAACATTCAGTACTTC; CDR3aa: CASSLSRAKNIQYF
d_gene: TRBD2; v_gene: TRBV12-5; len: 16; j_gene: TRBJ2-5; abundance: few; CDR3nt: TGTGCTAGTGGTTTGGCTAGCGGGGGAGCTGAAGAGACCCAGTACTTC; CDR3aa: CASGLASGGAEETQYF
d_gene: TRBD1; v_gene: TRBV5-1; len: 13; j_gene: TRBJ2-7; abundance: -; CDR3nt: TGCGCCAGCAGCTTCGGACAGGGAGGCGAGCAGTACTTC; CDR3aa: CASSFGQGGEQYF
d_gene: -; v_gene: TRBV11-3; len: 12; j_gene: TRBJ1-2; abundance: -; CDR3nt: TGTGCCAGCAGCTCAGGGGTAGATGGCTACACCTTC; CDR3aa: CASSSGVDGYTF
d_gene: TRBD1; v_gene: TRBV9; len: 15; j_gene: TRBJ1-2; abundance: -; CDR3nt: TGTGCCAGCAGCGTAGCTGTGACAGGGGTGCATGGCTACACCTTC; CDR3aa: CASSVAVTGVHGYTF
d_gene: -; v_gene: TRBV6-5; len: 14; j_gene: TRBJ1-2; abundance: -; CDR3nt: TGTGCCAGCAGTTACTTCGGGGTGACCGGGGGCTACACCTTC; CDR3aa: CASSYFGVTGGYTF
d_gene: -; v_gene: TRBV6-5; len: 15; j_gene: TRBJ1-2; abundance: -; CDR3nt: TGTGCCAGCAGTTACGCTCAACTCGCTAACTATGGCTACACCTTC; CDR3aa: CASSYAQLANYGYTF
d_gene: TRBD1; v_gene: TRBV6-5; len: 15; j_gene: TRBJ1-5; abundance: -; CDR3nt: TGTGCCAGCAGCATCTCAGGGGGTACGCGACAGCCCCAGCATTTT; CDR3aa: CASSISGGTRQPQHF
d_gene: -; v_gene: TRBV30; len: 12; j_gene: TRBJ1-3; abundance: -; CDR3nt: TGTGCCTGGGGGGGGCCTGGAAACACCATATATTTT; CDR3aa: CAWGGPGNTIYF
d_gene: -; v_gene: TRBV7-2; len: 12; j_gene: TRBJ1-1; abundance: -; CDR3nt: TGTGCCAGCAGCTTACTTGGCTTAGAAGCTTTCTTT; CDR3aa: CASSLLGLEAFF
d_gene: -; v_gene: TRBV11-3; len: 14; j_gene: TRBJ1-2; abundance: -; CDR3nt: TGTGCCAGCAGCCCTAGGGGGGGGAACTATGGCTACACCTTC; CDR3aa: CASSPRGGNYGYTF
d_gene: -; v_gene: TRBV4-2; len: 17; j_gene: TRBJ1-5; abundance: -; CDR3nt: TGTGCCAGCAGCCAAGATCCCGGTCGATCCCCCAATCAGCCCCAGCATTTT; CDR3aa: CASSQDPGRSPNQPQHF
d_gene: -; v_gene: TRBV5-5; len: 15; j_gene: TRBJ1-2; abundance: -; CDR3nt: TGTGCCAGCAGCCCGGGACACCTAGCTAACTATGGCTACACCTTC; CDR3aa: CASSPGHLANYGYTF
d_gene: TRBD2; v_gene: TRBV24-1; len: 16; j_gene: TRBJ2-5; abundance: -; CDR3nt: TGTGCCACCAGTGAGGGACGCGGGGGGCGAACGGAGACCCAGTACTTC; CDR3aa: CATSEGRGGRTETQYF
d_gene: -; v_gene: TRBV12-3/TRBV12-4; len: 12; j_gene: TRBJ2-3; abundance: -; CDR3nt: TGTGCCAGCAGCTCCCAAGGGGGTACGCAGTATTTT; CDR3aa: CASSSQGGTQYF
d_gene: TRBD2; v_gene: TRBV20-1; len: 15; j_gene: TRBJ2-7; abundance: many; CDR3nt: TGCAGTGCTAGTATACTAGCGGGGGGCTCCTACGAGCAGTACTTC; CDR3aa: CSASILAGGSYEQYF
d_gene: -; v_gene: TRBV9; len: 12; j_gene: TRBJ1-2; abundance: -; CDR3nt: TGTGCCAGCAGCCCTACTAACTATGGCTACACCTTC; CDR3aa: CASSPTNYGYTF
d_gene: -; v_gene: TRBV27; len: 14; j_gene: TRBJ2-5; abundance: -; CDR3nt: TGTGCCAGCAGTTTATTTGGACAGCAAGAGACCCAGTACTTC; CDR3aa: CASSLFGQQETQYF
d_gene: TRBD1; v_gene: TRBV6-6; len: 17; j_gene: TRBJ2-4; abundance: -; CDR3nt: TGTGCCAGCAGTCCGAAAGACAGGGGGCTAGCCAAAAACATTCAGTACTTC; CDR3aa: CASSPKDRGLAKNIQYF
d_gene: -; v_gene: TRBV30; len: 13; j_gene: TRBJ2-5; abundance: -; CDR3nt: TGTGCCTGGAGTGTAACTAGTTGGGAGACCCAGTACTTC; CDR3aa: CAWSVTSWETQYF
d_gene: TRBD1; v_gene: TRBV6-2/TRBV6-3; len: 16; j_gene: TRBJ2-5; abundance: -; CDR3nt: TGTGCCAGCAGTTATAGGCCACAGGGGTTCCGGCAGACCCAGTACTTC; CDR3aa: CASSYRPQGFRQTQYF
d_gene: -; v_gene: TRBV3-1/TRBV3-2; len: 15; j_gene: TRBJ1-1; abundance: -; CDR3nt: TGTGCCAGCAGGAATCGCGGCATAAGTAGGGAGGCAGCTTTCTTT; CDR3aa: CASRNRGISREAAFF